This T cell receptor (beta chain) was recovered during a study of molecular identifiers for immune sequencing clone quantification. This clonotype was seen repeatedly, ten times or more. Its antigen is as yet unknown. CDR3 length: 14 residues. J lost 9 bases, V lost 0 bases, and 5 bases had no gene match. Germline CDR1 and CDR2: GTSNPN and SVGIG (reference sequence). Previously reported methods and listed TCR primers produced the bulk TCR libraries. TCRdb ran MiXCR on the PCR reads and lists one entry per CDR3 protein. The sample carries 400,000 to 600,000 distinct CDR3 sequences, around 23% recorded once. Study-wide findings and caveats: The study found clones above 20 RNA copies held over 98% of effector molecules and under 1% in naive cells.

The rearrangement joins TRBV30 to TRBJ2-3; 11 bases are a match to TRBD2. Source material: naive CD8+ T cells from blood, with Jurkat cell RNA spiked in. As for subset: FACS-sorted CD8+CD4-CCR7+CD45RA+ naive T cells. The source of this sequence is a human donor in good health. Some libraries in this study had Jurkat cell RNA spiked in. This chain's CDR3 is CAWSVVLAGGTQYF. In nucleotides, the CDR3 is TGTGCCTGGAGTGTAGTCCTAGCGGGAGGCACGCAGTATTTT.